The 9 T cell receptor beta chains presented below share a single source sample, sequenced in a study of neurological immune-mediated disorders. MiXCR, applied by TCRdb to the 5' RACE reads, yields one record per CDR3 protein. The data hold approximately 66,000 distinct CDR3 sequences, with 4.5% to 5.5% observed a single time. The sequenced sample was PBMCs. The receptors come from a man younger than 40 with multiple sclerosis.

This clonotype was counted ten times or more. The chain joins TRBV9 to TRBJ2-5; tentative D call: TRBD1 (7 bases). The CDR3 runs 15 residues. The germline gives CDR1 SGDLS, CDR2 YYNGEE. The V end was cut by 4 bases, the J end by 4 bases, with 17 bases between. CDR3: CASSPRRQGGETQYF. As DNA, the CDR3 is TGTGCCAGCAGCCCAAGAAGACAGGGAGGAGAGACCCAGTACTTC.

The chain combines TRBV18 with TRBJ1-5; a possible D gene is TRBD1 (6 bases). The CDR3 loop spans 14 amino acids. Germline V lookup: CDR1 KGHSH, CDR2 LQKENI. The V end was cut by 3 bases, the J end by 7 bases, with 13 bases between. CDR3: CASSPAGAGQPQHF. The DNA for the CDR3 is TGTGCCAGCTCACCTGCGGGGGCCGGGCAGCCCCAGCATTTT.

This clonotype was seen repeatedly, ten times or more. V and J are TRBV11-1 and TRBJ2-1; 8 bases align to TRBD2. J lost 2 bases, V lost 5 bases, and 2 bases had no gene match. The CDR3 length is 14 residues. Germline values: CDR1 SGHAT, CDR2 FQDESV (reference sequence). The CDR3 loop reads CASSTGGAYNEQFF. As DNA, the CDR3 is TGTGCCAGCAGCACCGGGGGGGCCTACAATGAGCAGTTCTTC. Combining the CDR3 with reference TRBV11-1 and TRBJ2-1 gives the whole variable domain EAEVAQSPRYKITEKSQAVAFWCDPISGHATLYWYRQILGQGPELLVQFQDESVVDDSQLPKDRFSAERLKGVDSTLKIQPAELGDSAMYLCASSTGGAYNEQFFGPGTRLTVL.

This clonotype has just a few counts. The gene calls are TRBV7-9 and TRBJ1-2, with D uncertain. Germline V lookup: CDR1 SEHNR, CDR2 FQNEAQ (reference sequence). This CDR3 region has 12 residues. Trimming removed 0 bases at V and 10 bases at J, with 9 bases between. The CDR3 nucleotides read TGTGCCAGCAGCTTAGCTTCGGGAACCTACACCTTC. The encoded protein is CASSLASGTYTF.

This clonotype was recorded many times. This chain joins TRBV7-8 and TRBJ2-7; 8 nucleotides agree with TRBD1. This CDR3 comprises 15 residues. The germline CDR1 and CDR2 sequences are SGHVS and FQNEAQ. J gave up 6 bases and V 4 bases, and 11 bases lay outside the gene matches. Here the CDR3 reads CASSYDRGPVAEQYF. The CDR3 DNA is TGTGCCAGCAGCTACGACAGGGGCCCTGTGGCCGAGCAGTACTTC.

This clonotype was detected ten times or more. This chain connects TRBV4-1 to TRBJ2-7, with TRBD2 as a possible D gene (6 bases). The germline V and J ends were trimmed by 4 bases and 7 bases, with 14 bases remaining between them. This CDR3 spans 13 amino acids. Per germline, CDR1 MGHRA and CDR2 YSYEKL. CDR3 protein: CASSRTVGREQYV. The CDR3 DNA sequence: TGCGCCAGCAGCCGAACGGTGGGGAGGGAGCAGTACGTC.

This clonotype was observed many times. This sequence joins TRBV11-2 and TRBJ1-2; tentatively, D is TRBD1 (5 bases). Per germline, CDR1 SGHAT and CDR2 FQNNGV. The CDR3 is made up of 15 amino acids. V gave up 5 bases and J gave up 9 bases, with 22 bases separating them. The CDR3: CASSPAPRQYPSYTF. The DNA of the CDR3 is TGTGCCAGCAGCCCGGCCCCCCGACAGTACCCGAGCTACACCTTC.

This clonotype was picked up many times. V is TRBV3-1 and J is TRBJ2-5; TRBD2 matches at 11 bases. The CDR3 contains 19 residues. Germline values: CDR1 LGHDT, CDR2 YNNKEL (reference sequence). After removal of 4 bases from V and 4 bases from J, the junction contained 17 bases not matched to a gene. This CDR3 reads CASSPGGELAGVFAETQYF. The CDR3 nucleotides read TGTGCCAGCAGCCCTGGCGGGGAACTAGCGGGGGTATTCGCAGAGACCCAGTACTTC.

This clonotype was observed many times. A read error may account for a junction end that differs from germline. DNA for the CDR3: TGTGCCAGCAGCTTAGCGCATGCAGCCTGGAGCTTC. The encoded protein is CASSLAHAAWSF. V usage is TRBV7-9 and J usage is TRBJ1-2; D is uncertain. The CDR3 totals 12 residues. From germline, CDR1 is SEHNR and CDR2 FQNEAQ (reference sequence).